Below are 16 T cell receptor beta chains sequenced from a single sample in a study of CD8+ T cells in alopecia areata. Treatment denoted: oral pan-JAK inhibitor, 5-10 mg twice daily. Sequencing used cDNA as its template, made by extracting RNA and reverse transcribing it. Measured with immunoSEQ multiplex PCR; TCRdb has only the in-frame clones, and not every one. The sample includes about 160,000 clones, about 60% of them seen just once. The sequences come from CD4+ T cells sorted from blood, collected at week 24, from a patient treated with tofacitinib. Every receptor here comes from a human donor with alopecia areata.

This clone turned up a few times. V and J are TRBV10-3 and TRBJ2-4, with 7 bases fitting TRBD2. The junction had 8 bases not matched to a gene; V was cut back by 3 bases and J by 3 bases. This CDR3 spans 16 amino acids. CDR1 is ENHRY, CDR2 SYGVKD, per germline. Here the CDR3 reads CAISERGDRSKNIQYF. CDR3 DNA sequence: TGTGCCATCAGTGAACGGGGGGATCGTAGCAAAAACATTCAGTACTTC.

This clone was picked up a small number of times. The chain joins TRBV2 to TRBJ2-2; TRBD1 aligns across 9 bases. This CDR3 contains 15 residues. The ends lost 8 bases at V and 5 bases at J; junction bases unmatched: 9. Germline-derived CDR1 and CDR2 are SNHLY and FYNNEI. The CDR3 region is CASSRSGTGTGELFF. The CDR3 region has the DNA TGTGCCAGCTCTCGGTCCGGGACAGGGACCGGGGAGCTGTTTTTT.

V usage is TRBV20-1 and J usage is TRBJ2-5; D could derive from TRBD1 or TRBD2 (5 bases each). Germline-derived CDR1 and CDR2 are DFQATT and SNEGSKA (reference sequence). The V end lost 7 bases, the J end lost 5 bases, and 11 bases lay between the germline ends. The CDR3 consists of 11 residues. CDR3 region: CSVKGTETQYF. The CDR3 bases are TGCAGTGTTAAGGGGACCGAGACCCAGTACTTC.

V usage is TRBV25-1 and J usage is TRBJ2-7, with D tentatively TRBD2 (6 bases). The V end was cut by 10 bases, the J end by 0 bases, with 13 bases between. Germline V gene sequence: CDR1 MGHDK, CDR2 SYGVNS. The CDR3 contains 13 residues. Here the CDR3 reads CATAGLSSYEQYF. CDR3 sequence (DNA): TGTGCCACCGCGGGACTGAGCTCCTACGAGCAGTACTTC.

This clone was picked up a small number of times. V usage is TRBV5-6 and J usage is TRBJ2-5; 12 nucleotides agree with TRBD2. The V and J ends lost 1 base and 2 bases, in that order; junction bases with no gene match: 3. The CDR3 length is 16 residues. Per the germline V gene, CDR1 is SGHDT and CDR2 is YYEEEE. CDR3 DNA: TGTGCCAGCAGCTTGACTAGCGGGGGGCAACAAGAGACCCAGTACTTC. This gives the protein CASSLTSGGQQETQYF.

This clone appeared a few times. The gene calls are TRBV11-1 and TRBJ2-7; D is unclear. The CDR3 totals 12 residues. Germline lookup yields CDR1 SGHAT and CDR2 FQDESV (reference sequence). Trimming pared 1 base from V and 2 bases from J, leaving 3 bases between. CDR3 nucleotides: TGTGCCAGCAGCTTAGGTACCTACGAGCAGTACTTC. It translates to CASSLGTYEQYF.

The chain recombines TRBV2 with TRBJ1-6; D might be TRBD1 (6 bases). Germline-derived CDR1 and CDR2 are SNHLY and FYNNEI. V was shortened by 7 bases and J by 3 bases, with 10 bases between the two germline ends. This CDR3 is 14 amino acids long. CDR3 coding DNA: TGTGCCAGCACTAGGACAGACTATAATTCACCCCTCCACTTT. It translates to CASTRTDYNSPLHF.

The chain joins TRBV14 to TRBJ2-3; TRBD2 matches 9 bases. Trimming cost V 4 bases and J 6 bases; bases outside gene matches: 5. CDR3 length: 14 residues. Germline V gene data show CDR1 as SGHDN and CDR2 as FVKESK. Here the CDR3 reads CASSRLAVGDTQYF. CDR3 in DNA: TGTGCCAGCAGCCGACTAGCGGTAGGCGATACGCAGTATTTT.

The rearrangement joins TRBV4-2 to TRBJ2-2, with D perhaps TRBD2 (5 bases). The CDR3 is 16 residues long. Germline lookup yields CDR1 LGHNA and CDR2 YNFKEQ. V lost 0 bases and J 6 bases, leaving 14 bases between the germline ends. The CDR3 reads CASSQDAGGGSGELFF. In nucleotides, the CDR3 is TGTGCCAGCAGCCAAGACGCAGGAGGAGGTTCCGGGGAGCTGTTTTTT.

The chain employs TRBV29-1 and TRBJ1-4; TRBD1 aligns across 9 bases. With 0 bases clipped from V and 7 bases from J, the junction kept 3 bases outside the gene matches. The CDR3 is 14 amino acids. From germline, CDR1 is SQVTM and CDR2 ANQGSEA. CDR3 in amino acids: CSVEDGTGSEKLFF. The CDR3 bases are TGCAGCGTTGAAGACGGGACAGGGAGTGAAAAACTGTTTTTT.

The chain carries TRBV7-9 and TRBJ2-7; TRBD2 is a possible D gene (5 bases). CDR1 is SEHNR, CDR2 FQNEAQ, per germline (reference sequence). The germline V and J ends were trimmed by 1 base and 1 base, with 23 bases remaining between them. The CDR3 loop spans 19 amino acids. The CDR3 sequence is CASSLVGRGRAWTSYEQYF. CDR3 DNA sequence: TGTGCCAGCAGCTTAGTAGGCCGGGGTAGGGCCTGGACTTCCTACGAGCAGTACTTC.

This clone was observed a handful of times. The rearrangement joins TRBV29-1 to TRBJ1-1; 7 nucleotides agree with TRBD1. The junction had 5 bases not matched to a gene; V was cut back by 7 bases and J by 3 bases. Germline CDR1 and CDR2: SQVTM and ANQGSEA. This CDR3 region has 12 residues. CDR3 sequence: CSAARGYTEAFF. The CDR3 DNA is TGCAGCGCGGCCAGGGGGTACACTGAAGCTTTCTTT.

The chain links TRBV29-1 to TRBJ2-3, with unresolved D. Germline V gives CDR1 SQVTM, CDR2 ANQGSEA. CDR3 size: 14 residues. Trimming pared 6 bases from V and 0 bases from J, leaving 13 bases between. DNA of the CDR3: TGCAGCGTGACCCCTACGGAGAGCACAGATACGCAGTATTTT. Protein product: CSVTPTESTDTQYF.

This chain links TRBV7-2 with TRBJ2-1; TRBD2 matches 9 bases. V gave up 5 bases and J gave up 0 bases; unmatched junction bases: 14. This CDR3 has 19 amino acids. Looked up from germline, CDR1 is SGHTA and CDR2 is FQGNSA. The CDR3 loop is CASSLTPVGTSPSYNEQFF. The CDR3 nucleotides are TGTGCCAGCAGCCTCACCCCTGTGGGGACTAGCCCCTCCTACAATGAGCAGTTCTTC.

The rearrangement joins TRBV29-1 to TRBJ2-1, with TRBD1 identical over 10 bases. Per germline, CDR1 SQVTM and CDR2 ANQGSEA. The CDR3 sequence is 14 residues long. After removal of 4 bases from V and 8 bases from J, the junction contained 8 bases not matched to a gene. CDR3 nucleotides: TGCAGCGTTGTCCCCGGGACAGGGGTCGATGAGCAGTTCTTC. It translates to CSVVPGTGVDEQFF.

A remark on this clone: The identical CDR3 is also encoded by other nucleotide sequences in the sample. The V call is TRBV18, the J call TRBJ2-7; D unresolved. V lost 0 bases and J lost 0, with 3 bases in between. The CDR3 totals 13 residues. Germline loops: CDR1 KGHSH, CDR2 LQKENI. CDR3 loop: CASSPPSSYEQYF. The CDR3, as DNA: TGTGCCAGCTCACCACCTTCCTCCTACGAGCAGTACTTC. Full variable domain (rest looked up from reference TRBV18 and TRBJ2-7): NAGVMQNPRHLVRRRGQEARLRCSPMKGHSHVYWYRQLPEEGLKFMVYLQKENIIDESGMPKERFSAEFPKEGPSILRIQQVVRGDSAAYFCASSPPSSYEQYFGPGTRLTVT.